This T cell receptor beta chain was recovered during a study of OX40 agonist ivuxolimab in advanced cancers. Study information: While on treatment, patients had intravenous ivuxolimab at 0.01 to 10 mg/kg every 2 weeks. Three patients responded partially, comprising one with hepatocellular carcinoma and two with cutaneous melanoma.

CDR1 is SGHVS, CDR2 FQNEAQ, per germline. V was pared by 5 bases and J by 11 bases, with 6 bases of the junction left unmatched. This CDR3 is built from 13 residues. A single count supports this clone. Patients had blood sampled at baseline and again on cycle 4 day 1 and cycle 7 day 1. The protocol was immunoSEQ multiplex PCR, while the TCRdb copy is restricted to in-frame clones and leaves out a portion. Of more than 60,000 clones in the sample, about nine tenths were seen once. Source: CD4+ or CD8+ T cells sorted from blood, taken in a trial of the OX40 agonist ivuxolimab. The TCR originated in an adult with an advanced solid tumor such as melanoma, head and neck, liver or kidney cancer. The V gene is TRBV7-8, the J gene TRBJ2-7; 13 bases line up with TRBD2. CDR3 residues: CASSLGTSGTEYF. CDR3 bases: TGTGCCAGCAGCCTAGGGACTAGCGGGACCGAGTACTTC.